This TCR beta chain was documented in a study of cytomegalovirus exposure and HLA in healthy donors. Whole-study results and caveats: CMV serostatus stood as the only immune exposure information on hand. In a later analysis, HLA-C alleles had the fewest associated TCRs, DRB1 alleles the most.

As to this clone: The antigen remains undetermined.

Trimming cost V 5 bases and J 1 base; bases outside gene matches: 13. The CDR3 spans 17 residues. CDR1 and CDR2 (germline): GTSNPN, SVGIG (reference sequence). 60 Vbeta and 13 Jbeta primers were used in PCR. Using immunoSEQ multiplex PCR, the repertoire was profiled, and TCRdb retains in-frame clones only, with some absent. Counted here are about 130,000 clones, 80% occurring once; the ten biggest clones make up 1%. Sample: PBMCs. The rearrangement uses TRBV30 and TRBJ2-3, with 9 bases aligning to TRBD2. This TCR was sampled from a man aged 40-49 years in good health and CMV-seronegative. CDR3 sequence reads: CAWHSSGLATGTDTQYF. The CDR3 coding sequence is TGTGCCTGGCATTCATCGGGACTAGCTACGGGCACAGATACGCAGTATTTT.